The 21 T cell receptor beta chains listed next were all sequenced from one sample in a study of memory CD4+ T cells and cytomegalovirus serostatus. The sort gate was single viable CD3+CD4+CD8-CD45RO+ cells for memory CD4+ T cells. The data were produced by immunoSEQ multiplex PCR, yet TCRdb's version contains in-frame clones alone and is incomplete. The sample lists over 65,000 clones, about three quarters occurring once. Sequencing was done on a sample of memory CD4+ T cells from blood. These receptors were collected from an adult in good health and CMV-seropositive.

This clone was counted only a few times. The V and J genes are TRBV2 and TRBJ2-2; 8 positions agree with TRBD1. Germline lookup yields CDR1 SNHLY and CDR2 FYNNEI. The V segment lost 6 bases and the J segment 4 bases; nucleotides outside the gene matches: 10. The CDR3 spans 16 residues. The CDR3 sequence: CASRELDREVTGELFF. The CDR3 DNA reads TGTGCCAGCAGGGAATTGGACAGGGAAGTCACCGGGGAGCTGTTTTTT.

This clone has only a few counts. The V and J genes are TRBV19 and TRBJ2-7; D is possibly TRBD1 or TRBD2 (6 bases each). The CDR3 is made up of 15 amino acids. Trimming stripped 7 bases from V and 0 bases from J, with 16 bases between. Germline V CDR1 and CDR2: LNHDA, SQIVND (reference sequence). CDR3 bases: TGTGCCAGTACCACCGGGGGCGGGGTCTCCTACGAGCAGTACTTC. Encoded protein: CASTTGGGVSYEQYF.

J is TRBJ2-5 and V is TRBV5-6; the D gene could be TRBD1 or TRBD2 (5 bases each). Germline V gene data show CDR1 as SGHDT and CDR2 as YYEEEE. The CDR3 is made up of 14 amino acids. Trimming stripped 0 bases from V and 4 bases from J, with 10 bases between. CDR3 sequence (DNA): TGTGCCAGCAGCTTGGGTGGGACCCCAGAGACCCAGTACTTC. Encoded protein: CASSLGGTPETQYF.

The CDR3 protein is CASSLATGFQETQYF. The CDR3 nucleotides are TGCGCCAGCAGCTTGGCGACAGGGTTCCAAGAGACCCAGTACTTC. The rearrangement uses TRBV5-1 and TRBJ2-5, with 7 nucleotides matching TRBD1. CDR1 SGHRS and CDR2 YFSETQ come from the germline V gene. The ends lost 0 bases at V and 1 base at J; junction bases unmatched: 3. This CDR3 is built from 15 residues. The full variable domain, with the rest looked up from reference TRBV5-1 and TRBJ2-5, is KAGVTQTPRYLIKTRGQQVTLSCSPISGHRSVSWYQQTPGQGLQFLFEYFSETQRNKGNFPGRFSGRQFSNSRSEMNVSTLELGDSALYLCASSLATGFQETQYFGPGTRLLVL.

V usage is TRBV2 and J usage is TRBJ2-1, with TRBD2 matching 12 bases. Germline V gives CDR1 SNHLY, CDR2 FYNNEI. V gave up 5 bases and J gave up 4 bases; unmatched junction bases: 6. CDR3 length equals 16 residues. CDR3 in DNA: TGTGCCAGCAGTACCAGACTAGCGGGAGAGTACAATGAGCAGTTCTTC. Protein: CASSTRLAGEYNEQFF.

The chain uses TRBV5-1 and TRBJ1-2; 7 bases agree with TRBD1. From germline, CDR1 is SGHRS and CDR2 YFSETQ. V lost 4 bases, J lost 5 bases, and 8 bases stayed unmatched. This CDR3 has 14 residues. This CDR3 is CASSPTGQEYGYTF. The CDR3 nucleotides read TGCGCCAGCAGCCCCACCGGACAGGAATATGGCTACACCTTC.

This clone was seen just once. V usage is TRBV6-1 and J usage is TRBJ2-3, with 9 bases matching TRBD2. The ends lost 3 bases at V and 1 base at J; junction bases unmatched: 2. Germline V gene lookup returns CDR1 MNHNS and CDR2 SASEGT. The CDR3 has 15 residues. DNA of the CDR3: TGTGCCAGCAGTGAGCCTAGCGGGGGCACAGATACGCAGTATTTT. This encodes CASSEPSGGTDTQYF.

V gene TRBV10-3 combines with J gene TRBJ1-1, with 8 positions matching TRBD1. The CDR3 length is 15 residues. V was clipped by 0 bases and J by 4 bases; unmatched bases: 4. CDR1 is ENHRY and CDR2 is SYGVKD in the germline V gene. The CDR3 sequence: CAISESTGEGTEAFF. CDR3 bases: TGTGCCATCAGTGAGTCGACAGGGGAGGGCACTGAAGCTTTCTTT.

The chain joins TRBV14 to TRBJ2-1; 14 nucleotides match TRBD2. There are 18 residues in the CDR3. Trimming cost V 4 bases and J 4 bases; bases outside gene matches: 9. The germline gives CDR1 SGHDN, CDR2 FVKESK. The CDR3 protein is CASSPLGLAGGRYNEQFF. DNA for the CDR3: TGTGCCAGCAGCCCATTAGGACTAGCGGGGGGACGGTACAATGAGCAGTTCTTC.

CDR3 coding DNA: TGTGCCAGCAAGCCGGTTGGCGTGGCCAAAAACATTCAGTACTTC. This sequence encodes CASKPVGVAKNIQYF. The chain employs TRBV28 and TRBJ2-4, with D unclear. V was clipped by 7 bases and J by 1 base, with 14 bases between them. The CDR3 totals 15 residues. The V gene's germline CDR1 is MDHEN and CDR2 SYDVKM.

V usage is TRBV2 and J usage is TRBJ2-7; D call uncertain. Per the germline V gene, CDR1 is SNHLY and CDR2 is FYNNEI. This CDR3 spans 13 amino acids. The V gene lost 7 bases and the J gene lost 1 base, with 11 bases spanning the gap. CDR3 in amino acids: CASIFAPSYEQYF. The CDR3, as DNA: TGTGCCAGCATTTTTGCCCCGTCCTACGAGCAGTACTTC. Variable domain in full (rest from reference TRBV2 and TRBJ2-7): EPEVTQTPSHQVTQMGQEVILRCVPISNHLYFYWYRQILGQKVEFLVSFYNNEISEKSEIFDDQFSVERPDGSNFTLKIRSTKLEDSAMYFCASIFAPSYEQYFGPGTRLTVT.

The genes are TRBV28 and TRBJ2-7; D gene ambiguous. This CDR3 spans 13 amino acids. Trimming shortened V by 5 bases and J by 7 bases, and 15 bases separated the two germline ends. Germline loops: CDR1 MDHEN, CDR2 SYDVKM. CDR3 bases: TGTGCCAGCAGTCGGACGCACACTGGGGAGCAGTACTTC. This sequence encodes CASSRTHTGEQYF.

The V and J genes are TRBV5-5 and TRBJ1-3; no clear D. This CDR3 has 14 residues. CDR1 and CDR2 (germline): SGHKS, YYEKEE (reference sequence). V was pared by 1 base and J by 4 bases, with 9 bases between. CDR3 loop: CASSLMFLGNTIYF. CDR3 nucleotide sequence: TGTGCCAGCAGCTTGATGTTCTTAGGAAACACCATATATTTT.

This clone was observed once. Written as DNA, the CDR3 is TGTGCCAGCAGCCTTGGGGTCTGGGGATCTAGCACAGATACGCAGTATTTT. Residues: CASSLGVWGSSTDTQYF. This chain connects TRBV5-4 to TRBJ2-3; D not resolved. CDR1 and CDR2 (germline): SGHNT, YYREEE (reference sequence). The CDR3 covers 17 residues. Trimming shortened V by 4 bases and J by 0 bases, and 18 bases separated the two germline ends.

The V gene is TRBV6-1, the J gene TRBJ1-5; tentative D call: TRBD1 (6 bases). The V end was cut by 0 bases, the J end by 7 bases, with 16 bases between. The CDR3 has 16 amino acids. Per germline, CDR1 MNHNS and CDR2 SASEGT. Here the CDR3 reads CASSEALGGDGQPQHF. Here the CDR3 DNA reads TGTGCCAGCAGTGAAGCGCTAGGGGGGGATGGGCAGCCCCAGCATTTT.

V gene TRBV18 combines with J gene TRBJ1-1; no firm D call. CDR1 and CDR2 from the germline V gene are KGHSH and LQKENI. Trimming left V 3 bases short and J 0 bases short, with 8 bases between. The CDR3 contains 14 residues. The CDR3 loop is CASSPETLNTEAFF. The CDR3 DNA reads TGTGCCAGCTCACCTGAGACTCTGAACACTGAAGCTTTCTTT.

This clone was counted once. The rearrangement links TRBV7-2 to TRBJ1-3, with D perhaps TRBD1 (6 bases). V was cut by 4 bases and J by 2 bases, with 12 bases left in between. CDR3 length equals 15 residues. CDR1 SGHTA and CDR2 FQGNSA come from the germline V gene. CDR3 DNA: TGTGCCAGCAGCTCACAGGGTGGTGCTGGAAACACCATATATTTT. Translation gives CASSSQGGAGNTIYF. The full variable domain, completed using reference TRBV7-2 and TRBJ1-3, is GAGVSQSPSNKVTEKGKDVELRCDPISGHTALYWYRQSLGQGLEFLIYFQGNSAPDKSGLPSDRFSAERTGGSVSTLTIQRTQQEDSAVYLCASSSQGGAGNTIYFGEGSWLTVV.

DNA for the CDR3: TGTGCCAGCTCCTTAGACAGGGGGGACGAGACCCAGTACTTC. Translating it yields CASSLDRGDETQYF. V usage is TRBV18 and J usage is TRBJ2-5; TRBD1 agrees at 9 bases. The CDR3 loop spans 14 amino acids. CDR1 and CDR2 from the germline V gene are KGHSH and LQKENI. With V trimmed by 6 bases and J by 5 bases, 7 bases remained unmatched.

For this clone: One end of the junction varies from germline; a read error may be responsible. The chain recombines TRBV6-1 with TRBJ2-3; perhaps TRBD2 as D (5 bases). Germline values: CDR1 MNHNS, CDR2 SASEGT. The CDR3 runs to 15 residues. CDR3 protein: CAISQPDYSTDTQYF. In nucleotides, the CDR3 is TGTGCCATCAGTCAACCCGACTATAGCACAGATACGCAGTATTTT.

This CDR3 reads CASMGVVEAKNIQYF. The DNA for the CDR3 is TGTGCCAGCATGGGGGTGGTGGAAGCCAAAAACATTCAGTACTTC. This rearrangement joins TRBV28 to TRBJ2-4; tentatively, D is TRBD1 or TRBD2 (5 bases each). The CDR3 runs to 15 residues. Germline V lookup: CDR1 MDHEN, CDR2 SYDVKM. V lost 7 bases and J 0 bases, leaving 13 bases between the germline ends. Together with reference TRBV28 and TRBJ2-4, the CDR3 gives the full variable domain: DVKVTQSSRYLVKRTGEKVFLECVQDMDHENMFWYRQDPGLGLRLIYFSYDVKMKEKGDIPEGYSVSREKKERFSLILESASTNQTSMYLCASMGVVEAKNIQYFGAGTRLSVL.

V and J are TRBV7-9 and TRBJ1-5; TRBD1 matches 7 bases. Unmatched junction bases numbered 7, after V lost 5 bases and J lost 0 bases. CDR3 length: 16 residues. Germline V gene data show CDR1 as SEHNR and CDR2 as FQNEAQ (reference sequence). The CDR3: CASSTGVGDSNQPQHF. In DNA, the CDR3 is TGTGCCAGCAGCACAGGGGTGGGAGATAGCAATCAGCCCCAGCATTTT.